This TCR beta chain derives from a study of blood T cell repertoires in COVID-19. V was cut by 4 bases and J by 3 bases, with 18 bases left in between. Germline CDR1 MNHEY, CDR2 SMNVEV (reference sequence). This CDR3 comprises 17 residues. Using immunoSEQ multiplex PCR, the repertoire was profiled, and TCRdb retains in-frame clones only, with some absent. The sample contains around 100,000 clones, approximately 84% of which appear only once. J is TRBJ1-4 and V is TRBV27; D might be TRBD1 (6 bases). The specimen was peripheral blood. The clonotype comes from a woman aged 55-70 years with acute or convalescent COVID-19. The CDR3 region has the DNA TGTGCCAGCAGTTCAATCTTTGGGGGCTCCGCTAATGAAAAACTGTTTTTT. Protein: CASSSIFGGSANEKLFF.